This TCR beta chain derives from a study of T-cell memory formation after mild COVID-19. The CDR3 spans 15 residues. V lost 5 bases to trimming and J lost 1 base; unmatched junction nucleotides: 7. CDR1 SEHNR and CDR2 FQNEAQ come from the germline V gene (reference sequence). There are a few counts of this clonotype. Its antigen is not identified. Study-wide findings and caveats: Clones which contracted sat mainly in CM and EM if CD4+, and in EMRA if CD8+. Cross-reactive memory appears to have joined, as suggested by some responding clones showing up in pre-infection memory.

In TCRdb, the 5' RACE reads were re-called with MiXCR into one record per CDR3 protein. The data show about 50,000 distinct CDR3 sequences, approximately 7% seen once. The source is a man younger than 35 who had mild COVID-19 (a few samples of this study predate the infection). Cell type and time point are not known. Sequences were obtained from PBMCs or a T cell subset sorted from them (not recorded which). The chain carries TRBV7-9 and TRBJ1-1; TRBD1 aligns across 7 bases. For the CDR3, the DNA is TGTGCCAGCAGCGCAAGGGGGACAGCGAACACTGAAGCTTTCTTT. It specifies CASSARGTANTEAFF.